The 26 T cell receptor beta chains presented below share a single source sample, sequenced in a study of CD8 T cells in Susac syndrome. About 0.45 to 1 ug RNA was reverse transcribed with random hexamers. TCRdb re-called the immunoSEQ multiplex PCR reads with MiXCR, one entry per CDR3 protein. Seen here are approximately 200,000 distinct CDR3 sequences, approximately 94% observed once, and the top ten hold more than 0.09%. Sequenced input: CD4+ T cells from PBMCs. Receptors originate from a human donor with multiple sclerosis.

The genes are TRBV7-2 and TRBJ1-1; TRBD1 is a possible D gene (5 bases). Looked up from germline, CDR1 is SGHTA and CDR2 is FQGNSA. This CDR3 has 14 amino acids. Trimming cost V 1 base and J 4 bases, with 10 bases left between them. The CDR3 DNA reads as TGTGCCAGCAGCTTAGTCGCCAGGGCCACTGAAGCTTTCTTT. It specifies CASSLVARATEAFF.

This clonotype was counted once. The CDR3 bases are TGTGCCAGCTCAACAGGGGGCTTCACTGAAGCTTTCTTT. This sequence encodes CASSTGGFTEAFF. The V and J genes are TRBV18 and TRBJ1-1; 9 positions match TRBD1. The CDR3 length is 13 residues. V gave up 5 bases and J gave up 4 bases; unmatched junction bases: 2. In germline, CDR1 is KGHSH, CDR2 LQKENI.

The rearrangement uses TRBV12-3 or TRBV12-4 and TRBJ2-1; TRBD1 might be the D (6 bases). CDR3 size: 14 residues. The germline V and J ends were trimmed by 5 bases and 2 bases, with 10 bases remaining between them. This chain's CDR3 is CASSQDSAYNEQFF. CDR3 sequence (DNA): TGTGCCAGCAGTCAGGACAGCGCCTACAATGAGCAGTTCTTC.

With respect to this clonotype: The CDR3 carries no conserved terminal phenylalanine or tryptophan, so it likely arises from a read error. The DNA is omitted, as the CDR3 cannot be located on it reliably, and the CDR3 follows TCRdb's listing. This chain uses TRBV1 with TRBJ2-3; the D call TRBD2 from the table was never checked on the DNA. TRBV1 constitutes a pseudogene. The CDR3 comprises 18 residues, both ends counted. The CDR3 here is CTSSLTPIAGGRTDTQYS.

The gene calls are TRBV3-1 and TRBJ2-7, with D perhaps matching TRBD1 or TRBD2 (6 bases each). The CDR3 is 18 residues long. The germline gives CDR1 LGHDT, CDR2 YNNKEL (reference sequence). V gave up 4 bases and J gave up 3 bases, with 25 bases separating them. The CDR3 protein is CASSPDRGNRAGHYEQYF. The CDR3 nucleotides read TGTGCCAGCAGCCCCGACCGCGGGAACAGGGCCGGCCACTACGAGCAGTACTTC.

This rearrangement joins TRBV29-1 to TRBJ2-7; 8 nucleotides line up with TRBD1. The CDR3 extends over 14 amino acids. V was clipped by 4 bases and J by 2 bases; unmatched bases: 7. Germline V gene sequence: CDR1 SQVTM, CDR2 ANQGSEA. CDR3 in DNA: TGCAGCGTTGGTTGGAGCAGGGGGCCCTACGAGCAGTACTTC. Translated: CSVGWSRGPYEQYF.

This chain joins TRBV12-3 or TRBV12-4 and TRBJ2-7; D not certain. The CDR3 is 12 amino acids. Trimming removed 2 bases at V and 5 bases at J, with 7 bases between. The CDR3 bases are TGTGCCAGCAGTTTACGCAGACACGAGCAGTACTTC. The encoded protein is CASSLRRHEQYF.

The chain has TRBV25-1 and TRBJ2-5; D is undetermined. This CDR3 is built from 12 residues. Germline CDR1 and CDR2: MGHDK and SYGVNS. V shed 0 bases and J shed 5 bases, with 4 bases lying between them. DNA of the CDR3: TGTGCCAGCAGTGAATATGAGGAGACCCAGTACTTC. It yields the protein CASSEYEETQYF.

This rearrangement joins TRBV9 to TRBJ1-1; D is ambiguous. Deletions cut 0 bases from V and 1 base from J, with 10 bases between. There are 15 residues in the CDR3. Germline loops: CDR1 SGDLS, CDR2 YYNGEE. CDR3 loop: CASSVGGGKNTEAFF. In DNA, the CDR3 is TGTGCCAGCAGCGTAGGCGGAGGGAAGAACACTGAAGCTTTCTTT.

The chain links TRBV29-1 to TRBJ2-7; TRBD1 might be the D (5 bases). Germline CDR1 SQVTM, CDR2 ANQGSEA. The length of the CDR3 is 13 residues. V lost 0 bases to trimming and J lost 6 bases, with 12 bases between them. The CDR3, as DNA: TGCAGCGTTGAAGATGGGCCAGGGCGCGAGCAGTACTTC. It translates to CSVEDGPGREQYF.

This clonotype was recorded once. This rearrangement joins TRBV28 to TRBJ2-3; 8 positions match TRBD1. Germline V lookup: CDR1 MDHEN, CDR2 SYDVKM. The V and J ends lost 6 bases and 3 bases, in that order; junction bases with no gene match: 11. The CDR3 loop spans 16 amino acids. In nucleotides, the CDR3 is TGTGCCAGCAGGCCCCAGGGAACAGGGGGGACAGATACGCAGTATTTT. The encoded protein is CASRPQGTGGTDTQYF.

The genes are TRBV30 and TRBJ2-2; D call uncertain. The germline gives CDR1 GTSNPN, CDR2 SVGIG (reference sequence). There are 14 residues in the CDR3. Trimming stripped 6 bases from V and 3 bases from J, with 14 bases between. The DNA for the CDR3 is TGTGCCTGCGACGCTAGTAGGCACACCGGGGAGCTGTTTTTT. Its protein product is CACDASRHTGELFF.

The chain recombines TRBV11-1 with TRBJ1-2; no reliable D call. Trimming shortened V by 1 base and J by 8 bases, and 11 bases separated the two germline ends. The CDR3 has 13 amino acids. Looked up from germline, CDR1 is SGHAT and CDR2 is FQDESV (reference sequence). The CDR3 DNA reads as TGTGCCAGCAGCTTAGGACGGAGCTTGGGCTACACCTTC. Encoded protein: CASSLGRSLGYTF.

The rearrangement joins TRBV2 to TRBJ1-5, with no clear D. The germline V and J ends were trimmed by 1 base and 5 bases, with 12 bases remaining between them. This CDR3 has 15 amino acids. CDR1 is SNHLY, CDR2 FYNNEI, per germline. Written as DNA, the CDR3 is TGTGCCAGCAGTGAAGGGGCAGGTAATTATCAGCCCCAGCATTTT. Its translation: CASSEGAGNYQPQHF.

This sequence joins TRBV3-1 and TRBJ2-7, with D uncertain. V was clipped by 2 bases and J by 4 bases, with 3 bases between them. From germline, CDR1 is LGHDT and CDR2 YNNKEL (reference sequence). The CDR3 is made up of 11 amino acids. In DNA form, the CDR3 reads TGTGCCAGCAGCCAATATTACGAGCAGTACTTC. Translation: CASSQYYEQYF.

The chain couples TRBV20-1 to TRBJ2-1; a possible D gene is TRBD1 (5 bases). The length of the CDR3 is 13 residues. Germline values: CDR1 DFQATT, CDR2 SNEGSKA (reference sequence). The CDR3 protein is CSHSRQNYNEQFF. The CDR3 DNA is TGCAGCCACTCCCGACAGAACTACAATGAGCAGTTCTTC.

This sequence joins TRBV7-3 and TRBJ2-1; 8 bases are a match to TRBD2. In germline, CDR1 is SGHTA, CDR2 FQGTGA. This CDR3 is built from 14 residues. V was pared by 4 bases and J by 9 bases, with 8 bases of the junction left unmatched. The CDR3 DNA reads TGTGCCAGCAGCTCGTTAGGGACTAGTGTTGAGCAGTTCTTC. This codes for CASSSLGTSVEQFF.

The chain couples TRBV7-3 to TRBJ2-2, with TRBD1 matching over 8 bases. V trimming: 3 bases; J trimming: 2 bases; junction bases outside the gene matches: 2. Germline CDR1 SGHTA, CDR2 FQGTGA. CDR3 length: 15 amino acids. The CDR3 sequence is CASSLDRANTGELFF. For the CDR3, the DNA is TGTGCCAGCAGCTTGGACAGGGCAAACACCGGGGAGCTGTTTTTT.

The V gene is TRBV6-5, the J gene TRBJ2-5; the D gene is possibly TRBD2 (6 bases). This CDR3 has 16 amino acids. Trimming shortened V by 0 bases and J by 5 bases, and 16 bases separated the two germline ends. Germline V gene sequence: CDR1 MNHEY, CDR2 SVGAGI. As DNA, the CDR3 is TGTGCCAGCAGTTACTCTCGGCTAGCGCGACTGGAGACCCAGTACTTC. This sequence encodes CASSYSRLARLETQYF.

This clonotype was detected once. The chain recombines TRBV2 with TRBJ2-7; D not resolved. The CDR3 has 11 amino acids. V gave up 5 bases and J gave up 3 bases, with 5 bases separating them. Germline V lookup: CDR1 SNHLY, CDR2 FYNNEI. The CDR3 DNA reads TGTGCCAGCAGTTTTCACTACGAGCAGTACTTC. Protein: CASSFHYEQYF.

This chain uses TRBV30 with TRBJ1-5, with unresolved D. The CDR3 sequence is 13 residues long. V was trimmed by 2 bases and J by 5 bases, leaving 10 bases between them. The V gene's germline CDR1 is GTSNPN and CDR2 SVGIG (reference sequence). CDR3 residues: CAWSTPGYQPQHF. CDR3 DNA: TGTGCCTGGAGTACCCCAGGATATCAGCCCCAGCATTTT.

CDR3 loop: CASSQEEDRDYEKLFF. DNA for the CDR3: TGCGCCAGCAGCCAAGAGGAGGACCGAGACTATGAAAAACTGTTTTTT. The rearrangement joins TRBV4-3 to TRBJ1-4; D remains unclear. Germline loops: CDR1 LGHNA, CDR2 YSLEER. The CDR3 totals 16 residues. The germline V and J ends were trimmed by 0 bases and 6 bases, with 14 bases remaining between them.

The genes are TRBV18 and TRBJ1-2; no clear D. Germline values: CDR1 KGHSH, CDR2 LQKENI. The CDR3 has 16 residues. Trimming took off 2 bases at V and 6 bases at J, with 19 bases between the two ends. For the CDR3, the DNA is TGTGCCAGCTCACCATCTGTGAAGGCCACGAGGGATGGCTACACCTTC. It translates to CASSPSVKATRDGYTF.

The chain has TRBV30 and TRBJ2-3, with TRBD2 identical over 7 bases. CDR3 length: 13 amino acids. The V gene's germline CDR1 is GTSNPN and CDR2 SVGIG (reference sequence). The V and J ends lost 6 bases and 1 base, in that order; junction bases with no gene match: 4. The CDR3 DNA sequence: TGTGCCTGCCTCGCGGGGGGCACAGATACGCAGTATTTT. Amino acid sequence: CACLAGGTDTQYF.

The chain joins TRBV30 to TRBJ2-1; 7 nucleotides align to TRBD1. The junction had 8 bases not matched to a gene; V was cut back by 2 bases and J by 13 bases. The V gene's germline CDR1 is GTSNPN and CDR2 SVGIG (reference sequence). This CDR3 is built from 12 residues. The CDR3 nucleotides read TGTGCCTGGAGTCATACAGGGGATTATCAGTTCTTC. Translating it yields CAWSHTGDYQFF. Using reference TRBV30 and TRBJ2-1 for the parts outside the CDR3, the full variable domain is SQTIHQWPATLVQPVGSPLSLECTVEGTSNPNLYWYRQAAGRGLQLLFYSVGIGQISSEVPQNLSASRPQDRQFILSSKKLLLSDSGFYLCAWSHTGDYQFFGPGTRLTVL.

The gene calls are TRBV28 and TRBJ2-7; D is possibly TRBD2 (5 bases). There are 14 residues in the CDR3. Deletions cut 7 bases from V and 0 bases from J, with 13 bases between. Germline assignment: CDR1 MDHEN and CDR2 SYDVKM. In nucleotides, the CDR3 is TGTGCCAGCACAACAGCGGCGAGCTCCTACGAGCAGTACTTC. Its protein product is CASTTAASSYEQYF.